This T cell receptor beta chain was identified in a study of cytomegalovirus exposure and HLA in healthy donors. Vbeta (60) and Jbeta (13) primers were used in the PCR. This table comes from immunoSEQ multiplex PCR, and its TCRdb copy is limited to in-frame clones, with some not included. Of roughly 190,000 clones listed, around 75% are singletons. The CDR3 consists of 15 residues. Germline-derived CDR1 and CDR2 are LNHDA and SQIVND (reference sequence). The trim removed 5 bases at V and 2 bases at J, leaving 3 bases unmatched. Turning to this clone: Its target is unknown. At the DNA level, this CDR3 is encoded by other sequences in the same sample as well.

Regarding the study as a whole: Highest at DRB1 and lowest at HLA-C, TCR association rates differed among HLA loci in a later analysis. Upon later analysis, HLA-associated TCR beta chains proved more clonally expanded than other, equally common chains. In most subjects, TCR beta sequences reportedly gave accurate predictions of HLA-A and HLA-B alleles.

The specimen was PBMCs. The chain carries TRBV19 and TRBJ1-5; 10 bases agree with TRBD1. The TCR was taken from a woman in her thirties in good health and CMV-seropositive. This chain's CDR3 is CASSSGQGGNQPQHF. The CDR3 DNA is TGTGCCAGTAGTTCTGGACAGGGGGGCAATCAGCCCCAGCATTTT.